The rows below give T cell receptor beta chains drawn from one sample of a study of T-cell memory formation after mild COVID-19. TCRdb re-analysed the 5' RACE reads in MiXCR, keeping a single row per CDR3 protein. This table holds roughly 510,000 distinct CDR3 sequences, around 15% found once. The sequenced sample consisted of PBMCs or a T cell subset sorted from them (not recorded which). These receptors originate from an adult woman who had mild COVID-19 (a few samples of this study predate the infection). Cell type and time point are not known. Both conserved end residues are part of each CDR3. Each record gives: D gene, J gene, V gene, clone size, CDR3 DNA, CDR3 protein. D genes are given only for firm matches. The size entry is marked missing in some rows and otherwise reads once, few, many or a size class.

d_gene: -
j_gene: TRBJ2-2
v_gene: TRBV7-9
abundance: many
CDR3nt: TGTGCCACCGGACCTCCGTGGAGCACCGGGGAGCTGTTTTTT
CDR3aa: CATGPPWSTGELFF

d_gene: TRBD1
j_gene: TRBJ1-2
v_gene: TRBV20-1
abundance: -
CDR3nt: TGCAGTGCTTTTGACAGGGGAATAGTTTATGGCTACACCTTC
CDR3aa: CSAFDRGIVYGYTF

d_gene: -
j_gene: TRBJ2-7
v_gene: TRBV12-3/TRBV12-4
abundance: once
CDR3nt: TGTGCCAGAAGTTTGGCAACGGTTTCCTACGAGCAGTACTTC
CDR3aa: CARSLATVSYEQYF

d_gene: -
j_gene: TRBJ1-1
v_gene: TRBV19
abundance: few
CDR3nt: TGTGCCAGTAGTATAACCCTACAGCCTTTGAACACTGAAGCTTTCTTT
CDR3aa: CASSITLQPLNTEAFF

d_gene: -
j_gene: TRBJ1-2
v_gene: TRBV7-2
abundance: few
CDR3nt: TGTGCCAGCAGCTTGGGTGACGCCCGCGGGGGCTACACCTTC
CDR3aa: CASSLGDARGGYTF

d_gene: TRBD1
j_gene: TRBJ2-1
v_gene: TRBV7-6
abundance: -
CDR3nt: TGTGCCAGCAGCTCCGGGACAGGGGGCGTCCTTGATGAGCAGTTCTTC
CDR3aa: CASSSGTGGVLDEQFF

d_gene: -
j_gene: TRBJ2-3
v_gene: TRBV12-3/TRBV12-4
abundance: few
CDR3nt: TGTGCCAGCAGTGAGAACAGAGCACTGACGCAGTATTTT
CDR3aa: CASSENRALTQYF

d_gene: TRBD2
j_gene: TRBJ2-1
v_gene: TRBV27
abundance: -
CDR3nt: TGTGCCAGCAGCCGACTAGACCCCGGGACTAGCGGGGAATATGAGCAGTTCTTC
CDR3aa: CASSRLDPGTSGEYEQFF

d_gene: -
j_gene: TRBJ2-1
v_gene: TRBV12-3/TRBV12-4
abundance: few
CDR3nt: TGTGCCAGCAGTTTGACGGGACCGCGGCACAATGAGCAGTTCTTC
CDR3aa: CASSLTGPRHNEQFF

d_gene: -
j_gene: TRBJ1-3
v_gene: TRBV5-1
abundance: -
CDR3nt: TGCGCCAGCAGCACAGCGCCAGGGGCATCTGGAAACACCATATATTTT
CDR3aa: CASSTAPGASGNTIYF

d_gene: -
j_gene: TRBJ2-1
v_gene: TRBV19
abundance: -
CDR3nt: TGTGCCAGTAGTGCCCGCGTAGATGAGCAGTTCTTC
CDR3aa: CASSARVDEQFF

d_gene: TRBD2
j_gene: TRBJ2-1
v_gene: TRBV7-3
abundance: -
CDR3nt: TGTGCCAGCAGCGCCGCGGGGGTTCAGTTCTTC
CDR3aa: CASSAAGVQFF

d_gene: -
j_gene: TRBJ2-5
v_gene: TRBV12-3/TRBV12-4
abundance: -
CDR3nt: TGTGCCAGCAGTTTAGTCTTTACCCAGGGGACCCAGTACTTC
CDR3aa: CASSLVFTQGTQYF

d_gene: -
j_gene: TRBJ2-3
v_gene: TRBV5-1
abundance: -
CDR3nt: TGCGCCAGCAAGAGCGGAACCAGCACAGATACGCAGTATTTT
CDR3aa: CASKSGTSTDTQYF

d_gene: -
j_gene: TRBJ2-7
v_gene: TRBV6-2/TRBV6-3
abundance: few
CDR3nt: TGTGCCAGCAGAAAGCCTAAGAGCTCCTACGAGCAGTACTTC
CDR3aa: CASRKPKSSYEQYF

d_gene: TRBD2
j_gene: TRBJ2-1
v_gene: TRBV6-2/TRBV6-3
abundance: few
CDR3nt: TGTGCCAGCAGTTACTCTCCTAGCGGGTCCTACAATGAGCAGTTCTTC
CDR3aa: CASSYSPSGSYNEQFF

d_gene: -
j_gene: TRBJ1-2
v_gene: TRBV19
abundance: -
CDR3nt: TGTGCCAGCCGACAGGATGCTAACTATGGCTACACCTTC
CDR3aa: CASRQDANYGYTF

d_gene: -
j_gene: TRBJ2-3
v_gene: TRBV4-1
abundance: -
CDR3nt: TGCGCCAGCAGACTCAGTCCCACGAACACAGATACGCAGTATTTT
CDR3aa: CASRLSPTNTDTQYF

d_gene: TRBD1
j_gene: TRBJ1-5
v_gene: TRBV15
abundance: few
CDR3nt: TGTGCCACCAGCACGAGAACAGGGGTGTTCAATCAGCCCCAGCATTTT
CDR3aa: CATSTRTGVFNQPQHF

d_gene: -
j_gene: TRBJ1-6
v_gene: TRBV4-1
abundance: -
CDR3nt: TGCGCCAGCAGCCAAGCTTCAGGCGGTTTTTCACCCCTCCACTTT
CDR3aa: CASSQASGGFSPLHF

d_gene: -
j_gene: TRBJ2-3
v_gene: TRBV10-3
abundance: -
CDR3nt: TGTGCCATCAGTGCCCCTTTTACGGGGGCCCTCACAGATACGCAGTATTTT
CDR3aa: CAISAPFTGALTDTQYF

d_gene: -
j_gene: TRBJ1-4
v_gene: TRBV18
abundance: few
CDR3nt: TGTGCCAGCTCATTGTCCCGGGACATTTACGGCAAAGATATGAAACTGTTTTTT
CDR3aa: CASSLSRDIYGKDMKLFF

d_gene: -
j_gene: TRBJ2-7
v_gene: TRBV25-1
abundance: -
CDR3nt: TGTGCCAGCAGTCCAGGAACAGCACTCTCCTACGAGCAGTACTTC
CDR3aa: CASSPGTALSYEQYF

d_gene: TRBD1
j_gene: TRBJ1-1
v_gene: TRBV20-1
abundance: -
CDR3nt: TGCAGTGCCCCTAGACAGGGGCGGACTGAAGCTTTCTTT
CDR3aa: CSAPRQGRTEAFF

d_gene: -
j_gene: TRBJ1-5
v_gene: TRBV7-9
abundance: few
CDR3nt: TGTGCCAGCAGCACTCAGACTGGGGCCCAGCATTTT
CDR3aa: CASSTQTGAQHF

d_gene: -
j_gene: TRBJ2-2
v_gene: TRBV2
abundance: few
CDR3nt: TGTGCCAGCAGCCCGGCCGGTCCACCCGGGGAGCTGTTTTTT
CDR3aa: CASSPAGPPGELFF

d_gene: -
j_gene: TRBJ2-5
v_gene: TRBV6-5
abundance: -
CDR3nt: TGTGCCAGCAGTTCAGGGAGGCAAGAGACCCAGTACTTC
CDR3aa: CASSSGRQETQYF

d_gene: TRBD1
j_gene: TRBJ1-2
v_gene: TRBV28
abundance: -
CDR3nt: TGTGCCAGCAGTAAACGGGACAGGGCGAAGGGCTACACCTTC
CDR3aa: CASSKRDRAKGYTF

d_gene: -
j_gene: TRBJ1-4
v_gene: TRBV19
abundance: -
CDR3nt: TGTGCCAGTCGCGGAGGGGGAACGGCCGAAAAACTGTTTTTT
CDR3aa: CASRGGGTAEKLFF

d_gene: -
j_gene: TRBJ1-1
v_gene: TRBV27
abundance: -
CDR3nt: TGTGCCAGCAGAACGGGACTCCTGAACACTGAAGCTTTCTTT
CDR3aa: CASRTGLLNTEAFF

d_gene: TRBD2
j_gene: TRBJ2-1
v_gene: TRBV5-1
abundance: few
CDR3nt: TGCGCCAGCAAGCGGGGGTCGTACAATGAGCAGTTCTTC
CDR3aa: CASKRGSYNEQFF

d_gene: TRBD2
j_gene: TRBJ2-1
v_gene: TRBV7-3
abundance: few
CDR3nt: TGTGCCAGCAGCTCGCCAGGACTAGCGGGGGGCCCTTCCTACAATGAGCAGTTCTTC
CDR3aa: CASSSPGLAGGPSYNEQFF

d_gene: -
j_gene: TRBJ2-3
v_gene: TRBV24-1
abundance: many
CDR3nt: TGTGCCACCAGTCTTCCGGGGCTCACAGATACGCAGTATTTT
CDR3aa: CATSLPGLTDTQYF

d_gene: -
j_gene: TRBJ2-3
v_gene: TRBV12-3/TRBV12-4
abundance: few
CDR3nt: TGTGCCAGCAGTCACGGACTGGGAAACACAGATACGCAGTATTTT
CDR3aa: CASSHGLGNTDTQYF

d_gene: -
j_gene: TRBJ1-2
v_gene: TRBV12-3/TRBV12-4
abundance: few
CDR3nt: TGTGCCAGCTTGGTGCAGGGTGGCTACACCTTC
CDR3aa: CASLVQGGYTF

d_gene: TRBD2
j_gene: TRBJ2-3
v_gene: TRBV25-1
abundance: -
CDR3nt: TGTGCCAGTGGGGTGACGGGGGGGTTCACAGATACGCAGTATTTT
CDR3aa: CASGVTGGFTDTQYF

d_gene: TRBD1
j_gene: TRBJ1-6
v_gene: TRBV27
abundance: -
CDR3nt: TGTGCCAGCAGTTTATACAGGGGTAATTCACCCCTCCACTTT
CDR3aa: CASSLYRGNSPLHF

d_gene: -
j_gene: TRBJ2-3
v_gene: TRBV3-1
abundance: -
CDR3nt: TGTGCCAGCAGCCAAAGCGGACACACAGATACGCAGTATTTT
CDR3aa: CASSQSGHTDTQYF

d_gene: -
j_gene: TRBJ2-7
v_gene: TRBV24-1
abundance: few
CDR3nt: TGTGCCACCAGTGAACAGGGTAACGGCTACGAGCAGTACTTC
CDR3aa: CATSEQGNGYEQYF

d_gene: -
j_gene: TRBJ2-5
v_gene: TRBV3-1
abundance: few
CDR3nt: TGTGCCAGCAGCCAAGATGGGGCCCCTCGGGCCCAGTACTTC
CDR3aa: CASSQDGAPRAQYF